The clone carrying this TCR beta chain came up many times. Its antigen is not identified. TCRdb processed the 5' RACE reads anew with MiXCR; each CDR3 protein has one entry. The table includes a few hundred thousand distinct CDR3 sequences, roughly 6.6% detected once. This specimen comes from a study of CD8 T cells in ankylosing spondylitis. The V and J ends lost 4 bases and 6 bases, in that order; junction bases with no gene match: 3. CDR3 length equals 15 residues. Germline CDR1 SEHNR, CDR2 FQNEAQ (reference sequence). General observations from the study: A TCR beta motif of about eight highly homologous variants appeared characteristic of ankylosing spondylitis blood.

The sample taken for sequencing was blood, either unsorted or a sorted T cell fraction (not recorded which). The clonotype comes from a male donor with ankylosing spondylitis. J is TRBJ2-1 and V is TRBV7-9, with 13 bases fitting TRBD2. CDR3 sequence reads: CASSSGLAGANEQFF. The CDR3 DNA reads TGTGCCAGCAGCTCCGGACTAGCGGGAGCCAATGAGCAGTTCTTC.